This entry describes one T cell receptor (beta chain). Its antigen is not known. The sample comes from a study of CD8 T cells in Susac syndrome. Findings and limits, study-wide: The study conceded that relatively few individuals underwent its TCR sequencing and HLA analysis.

Reverse transcription of roughly 0.45 to 1 ug RNA was performed with random hexamers. TCR beta CDR3 was amplified by immunoSEQ covering 54 Vbeta and 13 Jbeta. Using its own MiXCR run on the immunoSEQ multiplex PCR reads, TCRdb lists one record per CDR3 protein. The sample holds some 120,000 distinct CDR3 sequences, about 94% seen once. High-throughput TCR beta sequencing covered peripheral CD8+ and CD4+ T cells. The V gene lost 0 bases and the J gene lost 6 bases, with 9 bases spanning the gap. The CDR3 loop spans 13 amino acids. Germline V gene lookup returns CDR1 SGHAT and CDR2 FQNNGV. The V and J genes are TRBV11-2 and TRBJ2-7; D call uncertain. The clonotype comes from a human donor with multiple sclerosis. Sequenced input: CD4+ T cells from PBMCs. The chain's CDR3 is CASSLDRSSEQYF. The CDR3 DNA reads TGTGCCAGCAGCTTAGATCGTTCAAGCGAGCAGTACTTC. Full variable domain (outside the CDR3, taken from reference TRBV11-2 and TRBJ2-7): EAGVAQSPRYKIIEKRQSVAFWCNPISGHATLYWYQQILGQGPKLLIQFQNNGVVDDSQLPKDRFSAERLKGVDSTLKIQPAKLEDSAVYLCASSLDRSSEQYFGPGTRLTVT.